This passage covers 32 T cell receptor beta chains from one sample sequenced in a study of cytomegalovirus exposure and HLA in healthy donors. PCR employed 60 Vbeta and 13 Jbeta primers. TCRdb keeps only in-frame clones here, not all; method: immunoSEQ multiplex PCR. This table lists roughly 53,000 clones. The sample taken for sequencing was PBMCs. The receptors shown here come from a female donor in good health and CMV-seronegative.

This chain links TRBV11-2 with TRBJ1-2; tentative D call: TRBD1 (6 bases). Trimming removed 8 bases from V and 0 bases from J, with 16 bases in between. Per germline, CDR1 SGHAT and CDR2 FQNNGV. The CDR3 is 15 amino acids. This CDR3 is CASQLVAGANYGYTF. CDR3 nucleotides: TGTGCCAGCCAACTCGTGGCAGGGGCTAACTATGGCTACACCTTC. Drawing the rest from reference TRBV11-2 and TRBJ1-2, the complete variable domain is EAGVAQSPRYKIIEKRQSVAFWCNPISGHATLYWYQQILGQGPKLLIQFQNNGVVDDSQLPKDRFSAERLKGVDSTLKIQPAKLEDSAVYLCASQLVAGANYGYTFGSGTRLTVV.

The V and J genes are TRBV2 and TRBJ1-2; 9 bases are a match to TRBD1. J gave up 8 bases and V 6 bases, and 7 bases lay outside the gene matches. The CDR3 covers 13 residues. CDR1 and CDR2 from the germline V gene are SNHLY and FYNNEI. The CDR3 nucleotides are TGTGCCAGCAGGATAACAGGGGGCGACGGCTACACCTTC. Translated, it gives CASRITGGDGYTF.

The chain employs TRBV4-3 and TRBJ1-2; 7 bases match TRBD1. With V trimmed by 2 bases and J by 0 bases, 9 bases remained unmatched. From germline, CDR1 is LGHNA and CDR2 YSLEER. This CDR3 spans 17 amino acids. The CDR3 loop is CASSQLDRSAANYGYTF. The CDR3 bases are TGCGCCAGCAGCCAATTGGACAGGTCGGCAGCTAACTATGGCTACACCTTC.

The genes are TRBV25-1 and TRBJ1-4; D possibly corresponds to TRBD1 (5 bases). From germline, CDR1 is MGHDK and CDR2 SYGVNS. Trimming took off 6 bases at V and 3 bases at J, with 14 bases between the two ends. The CDR3 extends over 15 amino acids. The CDR3 sequence is CASRRSGHPNEKLFF. CDR3 nucleotides: TGTGCCAGCAGACGATCAGGGCATCCTAATGAAAAACTGTTTTTT. Full variable domain (rest looked up from reference TRBV25-1 and TRBJ1-4): EADIYQTPRYLVIGTGKKITLECSQTMGHDKMYWYQQDPGMELHLIHYSYGVNSTEKGDLSSESTVSRIRTEHFPLTLESARPSHTSQYLCASRRSGHPNEKLFFGSGTQLSVL.

The chain has TRBV11-2 and TRBJ1-1; a possible D gene is TRBD1 (5 bases). With 3 bases removed from V and 2 bases from J, the gap between germline ends came to 13 bases. This CDR3 region has 15 residues. The V gene's germline CDR1 is SGHAT and CDR2 FQNNGV. CDR3 nucleotides: TGTGCCAGCAGCTTTAATGGGGGGTCCAACACTGAAGCTTTCTTT. Protein sequence: CASSFNGGSNTEAFF.

The CDR3 DNA reads TGTGCCAGCAGTTTCAGGGGCTCAACCTACGAGCAGTACTTC. This encodes CASSFRGSTYEQYF. The chain uses TRBV27 and TRBJ2-7; possibly TRBD1 for D (6 bases). V lost 3 bases, J lost 2 bases, and 11 bases lay in between. The CDR3 contains 14 residues. Germline V gene lookup returns CDR1 MNHEY and CDR2 SMNVEV (reference sequence).

This chain connects TRBV19 to TRBJ2-1; tentative D call: TRBD2 (8 bases). The CDR3 totals 15 residues. V lost 9 bases and J 7 bases, leaving 22 bases between the germline ends. From germline, CDR1 is LNHDA and CDR2 SQIVND (reference sequence). CDR3 nucleotide sequence: TGTGCCAGCGGGGGGGCTCCGGGACAGCGGAATGAGCAGTTCTTC. It is translated as CASGGAPGQRNEQFF.

The chain links TRBV27 to TRBJ1-5; D not resolved. Between the trimmed V and J ends, which lost 5 bases and 3 bases, there was a span of 8 bases. The CDR3 contains 13 residues. Germline lookup yields CDR1 MNHEY and CDR2 SMNVEV (reference sequence). CDR3: CASSGRDNQPQHF. CDR3 nucleotides: TGTGCCAGCAGTGGGAGGGACAATCAGCCCCAGCATTTT.

The gene calls are TRBV5-1 and TRBJ1-2; D may be TRBD1 (6 bases). This CDR3 comprises 15 residues. Germline V gene sequence: CDR1 SGHRS, CDR2 YFSETQ. Trimming stripped 7 bases from V and 2 bases from J, with 18 bases between. The CDR3 DNA reads as TGCGCCAGCCAAGTGGGGGCTGGGGGCAACTATGGCTACACCTTC. It codes for CASQVGAGGNYGYTF.

This rearrangement joins TRBV30 to TRBJ1-1, with a possible D match to TRBD1 (5 bases). The V end was cut by 8 bases, the J end by 1 base, with 11 bases between. The germline V gene has CDR1 GTSNPN and CDR2 SVGIG (reference sequence). The CDR3 runs 12 residues. CDR3 DNA sequence: TGTGCCGGAAGGGGAGGGAACACTGAAGCTTTCTTT. Encoded protein: CAGRGGNTEAFF.

The chain combines TRBV5-6 with TRBJ2-7; TRBD1 aligns across 9 bases. The CDR3 covers 13 residues. V was pared by 6 bases and J by 6 bases, with 7 bases of the junction left unmatched. Germline V lookup: CDR1 SGHDT, CDR2 YYEEEE. The DNA for the CDR3 is TGTGCCAGCACCTTAAGACAGGGGGGCGAGCAGTACTTC. Protein: CASTLRQGGEQYF.

This rearrangement joins TRBV6-1 to TRBJ2-7, with 16 positions matching TRBD2. V was clipped by 6 bases and J by 3 bases; unmatched bases: 2. The germline V gene has CDR1 MNHNS and CDR2 SASEGT. The CDR3 is made up of 15 amino acids. CDR3 loop: CASRGLAGGLYEQYF. The CDR3 bases are TGTGCCAGCAGGGGACTAGCGGGGGGGCTCTACGAGCAGTACTTC.

The CDR3 region has the DNA TGTGCCAGCAGCTTACAGGGGGCTACTGAAGCTTTCTTT. Its translation is CASSLQGATEAFF. The genes are TRBV5-4 and TRBJ1-1; the match to TRBD1 covers 9 bases. This CDR3 contains 13 residues. Germline CDR1 SGHNT, CDR2 YYREEE (reference sequence). Trimming cost V 2 bases and J 5 bases; bases outside gene matches: 1.

V usage is TRBV6-5 and J usage is TRBJ2-2; 7 nucleotides agree with TRBD1. The V gene end was trimmed by 6 bases and the J gene end by 4 bases; junction bases not matched to a gene: 5. This CDR3 spans 14 amino acids. CDR1 MNHEY and CDR2 SVGAGI come from the germline V gene. In nucleotides, the CDR3 is TGTGCCAGCAGACCAGGACAGGTCACCGGGGAGCTGTTTTTT. Translating gives CASRPGQVTGELFF.

The chain is built from TRBV19 and TRBJ2-5; TRBD2 aligns across 8 bases. Unmatched junction bases numbered 12, after V lost 4 bases and J lost 5 bases. From germline, CDR1 is LNHDA and CDR2 SQIVND (reference sequence). The CDR3 spans 16 residues. CDR3 loop: CASSRVGAGLGETQYF. The CDR3 bases are TGTGCCAGTAGTAGAGTGGGAGCGGGACTAGGGGAGACCCAGTACTTC.

The rearrangement uses TRBV19 and TRBJ1-1; a weak D match, TRBD1 (5 bases). V shed 3 bases and J shed 10 bases, with 12 bases lying between them. Germline CDR1 and CDR2: LNHDA and SQIVND (reference sequence). The CDR3 totals 12 residues. CDR3 sequence: CASSIQGVGAFF. As DNA, the CDR3 is TGTGCCAGTAGTATTCAGGGCGTAGGAGCTTTCTTT.

This chain uses TRBV7-2 with TRBJ2-7, with 10 bases matching TRBD1. Trimming cost V 5 bases and J 6 bases; bases outside gene matches: 7. Germline values: CDR1 SGHTA, CDR2 FQGNSA. The CDR3 contains 14 residues. CDR3 region: CASSPGDRGVEQYF. The CDR3 DNA is TGTGCCAGCAGCCCCGGGGACAGGGGAGTCGAGCAGTACTTC.

The chain recombines TRBV30 with TRBJ2-5; tentatively, D is TRBD1 or TRBD2 (5 bases each). The CDR3 runs to 15 residues. The germline V gene encodes CDR1 GTSNPN and CDR2 SVGIG (reference sequence). V was trimmed by 8 bases and J by 9 bases, leaving 28 bases between them. The CDR3: CAGTTTGSRQVAQYF. CDR3 DNA sequence: TGTGCCGGGACCACAACGGGGAGCAGGCAAGTGGCCCAGTACTTC.

This sequence joins TRBV29-1 and TRBJ2-7; TRBD1 might be the D (6 bases). This CDR3 has 15 amino acids. The germline V gene encodes CDR1 SQVTM and CDR2 ANQGSEA. V lost 3 bases and J lost 2, with 17 bases in between. DNA of the CDR3: TGCAGCGTTGAGGGACCGGGACAACAAACCTACGAGCAGTACTTC. Translated, it gives CSVEGPGQQTYEQYF.

Written as DNA, the CDR3 is TGTGCCAGCACCCAGGGGGTGAACACTGAAGCTTTCTTT. Its protein is CASTQGVNTEAFF. V is TRBV6-1 and J is TRBJ1-1; TRBD1 agrees at 7 bases. In germline, CDR1 is MNHNS, CDR2 SASEGT. This CDR3 has 13 residues. With V trimmed by 7 bases and J by 0 bases, 2 bases remained unmatched.

The chain links TRBV7-3 to TRBJ2-4; 8 bases match TRBD1. J gave up 0 bases and V 2 bases, and 3 bases lay outside the gene matches. Germline CDR1 is SGHTA and CDR2 is FQGTGA. The CDR3 has 16 amino acids. CDR3: CASSLGQGAAKNIQYF. The DNA of the CDR3 is TGTGCCAGCAGCTTAGGGCAGGGGGCAGCCAAAAACATTCAGTACTTC. The whole variable domain, remainder taken from reference TRBV7-3 and TRBJ2-4, is GAGVSQTPSNKVTEKGKYVELRCDPISGHTALYWYRQSLGQGPEFLIYFQGTGAADDSGLPNDRFFAVRPEGSVSTLKIQRTERGDSAVYLCASSLGQGAAKNIQYFGAGTRLSVL.

The gene calls are TRBV29-1 and TRBJ2-7; D is possibly TRBD2 (5 bases). The CDR3 consists of 13 residues. V was pared by 3 bases and J by 0 bases, with 9 bases between. Per the germline V gene, CDR1 is SQVTM and CDR2 is ANQGSEA. The CDR3 protein is CSVELGSSYEQYF. As DNA, the CDR3 is TGCAGCGTTGAGCTTGGGAGCTCCTACGAGCAGTACTTC.

CDR3 sequence reads: CASSARLWNTEAFF. CDR3 nucleotide sequence: TGTGCCAGCAGTGCCCGTCTGTGGAACACTGAAGCTTTCTTT. V gene TRBV2 combines with J gene TRBJ1-1; no definite D call. The CDR3 covers 14 residues. The germline CDR1 and CDR2 sequences are SNHLY and FYNNEI. V dropped 4 bases and J dropped 1 base, with 10 bases sitting between them.

J is TRBJ1-2 and V is TRBV19; 7 nucleotides agree with TRBD1. Germline V gene lookup returns CDR1 LNHDA and CDR2 SQIVND (reference sequence). CDR3 size: 13 residues. The V segment lost 6 bases and the J segment 5 bases; nucleotides outside the gene matches: 6. CDR3 region: CASSIRGPYGYTF. The DNA for the CDR3 is TGTGCCAGTAGCATAAGGGGGCCGTATGGCTACACCTTC.

The CDR3 DNA reads TGTGCCAGCAGCTTAGGGTCGGGGAGCGCCTACGAGCAGTACTTC. It is translated as CASSLGSGSAYEQYF. This chain joins TRBV7-3 and TRBJ2-7; possibly TRBD2 for D (5 bases). V was cut by 2 bases and J by 2 bases, with 13 bases left in between. This CDR3 region has 15 residues. Germline V gene lookup returns CDR1 SGHTA and CDR2 FQGTGA.

The CDR3 sequence: CASSVVGRWTVPYEQYF. Written as DNA, the CDR3 is TGTGCCAGCAGCGTAGTTGGGAGATGGACAGTACCCTACGAGCAGTACTTC. The chain has TRBV9 and TRBJ2-7; D perhaps matches TRBD1 (6 bases). Germline V gives CDR1 SGDLS, CDR2 YYNGEE. V gave up 0 bases and J gave up 2 bases, with 18 bases separating them. CDR3 length: 17 amino acids.

The chain carries TRBV4-1 and TRBJ2-1; TRBD2 agrees at 7 bases. This CDR3 spans 15 amino acids. The trim removed 2 bases at V and 5 bases at J, leaving 6 bases unmatched. The germline V gene encodes CDR1 MGHRA and CDR2 YSYEKL. Here the CDR3 DNA reads TGCGCCAGCAGCCAACGGGACTACACCGACAATGAGCAGTTCTTC. Amino acids: CASSQRDYTDNEQFF.

V usage is TRBV29-1 and J usage is TRBJ1-1, with D maybe TRBD1 (6 bases). Trimming shortened V by 3 bases and J by 5 bases, and 10 bases separated the two germline ends. The CDR3 runs to 12 residues. Per the germline V gene, CDR1 is SQVTM and CDR2 is ANQGSEA. CDR3: CSVETGSTEAFF. CDR3 bases: TGCAGCGTTGAGACAGGCAGTACTGAAGCTTTCTTT.

The rearrangement joins TRBV18 to TRBJ2-2, with TRBD2 matching 13 bases. CDR1 KGHSH and CDR2 LQKENI come from the germline V gene. Unmatched junction bases numbered 5, after V lost 3 bases and J lost 4 bases. This CDR3 contains 17 residues. CDR3 amino acids: CASSPLLAGGPTGELFF. CDR3 coding DNA: TGTGCCAGCTCACCGCTACTAGCGGGAGGGCCCACCGGGGAGCTGTTTTTT.

The V call is TRBV11-3, the J call TRBJ2-1; 16 bases match TRBD2. In germline, CDR1 is SGHNT, CDR2 YENEEA. The length of the CDR3 is 15 residues. V lost 6 bases, J lost 10 bases, and 6 bases stayed unmatched. The CDR3 DNA reads as TGTGCCAGCAGTCCCGGGGGACTAGCGGGAGGGGAGCAGTTCTTC. This codes for CASSPGGLAGGEQFF.

The chain has TRBV25-1 and TRBJ1-1; D is possibly TRBD1 (6 bases). Germline V gene lookup returns CDR1 MGHDK and CDR2 SYGVNS. The CDR3 is 17 residues long. V lost 3 bases and J 1 base, leaving 18 bases between the germline ends. CDR3 loop: CASSDSINRVANTEAFF. The CDR3 DNA sequence: TGTGCCAGCAGTGATAGTATTAACAGGGTGGCGAACACTGAAGCTTTCTTT. The full variable domain, rest sourced from reference TRBV25-1 and TRBJ1-1, is EADIYQTPRYLVIGTGKKITLECSQTMGHDKMYWYQQDPGMELHLIHYSYGVNSTEKGDLSSESTVSRIRTEHFPLTLESARPSHTSQYLCASSDSINRVANTEAFFGQGTRLTVV.

The genes are TRBV18 and TRBJ1-5; possible D gene TRBD1, 6 bases. This CDR3 spans 13 amino acids. Per germline, CDR1 KGHSH and CDR2 LQKENI. Trimming stripped 5 bases from V and 7 bases from J, with 12 bases between. For the CDR3, the DNA is TGTGCCAGCTCAGAGGGGGGGTTCCAGCCCCAGCATTTT. Its protein is CASSEGGFQPQHF.